This TCR beta chain comes out of a study of T cells in narcolepsy. Across the whole study: Patients with NT1 or NT2 and healthy control donors were enrolled. Study-wide results and caveats: In some patient and control memory CD4+ samples, autoreactive clones were absent. HCRT-specific and TRIB2-specific autoreactive clonotypes appeared among same-patient CSF and blood CD4+ clonotypes. Reportedly, autoreactive clonotypes were serially detected in patients' blood but not controls'.

Notes on this clone: Its matching antigen is unknown.

Using immunoSEQ multiplex PCR, the repertoire was profiled, and TCRdb retains in-frame clones only, with some absent. Among about 40,000 clones listed, about nine tenths were seen once. CDR3 length: 16 amino acids. Trimming at V came to 4 bases and at J to 2 bases, leaving 11 bases not matched to a gene. Germline loops: CDR1 SGHDT, CDR2 YYEEEE. The sequence was collected from a human donor with narcolepsy. Sequencing was carried out using CD45RA- memory CD4+ T cells from PBMCs. This sequence joins TRBV5-6 and TRBJ2-5; 7 bases fit TRBD1. The CDR3 DNA follows: TGTGCCAGCAGCCCCCCTGGGGGACAGACTCAAGAGACCCAGTACTTC. Its protein is CASSPPGGQTQETQYF.